This T cell receptor (beta chain) was retrieved from a study of EBV T-cell therapy then PD-1 blockade in nasopharyngeal carcinoma (dated by TCRdb to the early 2020s). A word on this clone: This receptor's antigen is unknown. Qualities for individual bases were not recorded, and no much larger clone is one base off.

Trimming takes 2 bases off V and 4 bases off J; junction bases not matched to a gene: 7. Spanning cysteine to phenylalanine, the CDR3 consists of 18 amino acids. Only CDR3 DNA remains: 54 bases, in frame from the first base. The germline V gene provides CDR1 SNHLY and CDR2 FYNNEI. The Qiagen DNeasy Kit was used to extract genomic DNA from the sorted cells. The immunoSEQ platform was used for deep sequencing of the TCR beta chain. For the original study's pipeline: Repertoire data analysis was performed with the immunoSEQ Analyzer software. As stored in TCRdb, this immuneACCESS dataset retains in-frame rearrangements with V and J assigned. A fraction of the clones does not appear; measured against another copy, unresolved V genes explain less than half of the discrepancy, and the remainder lacks a known reason. V, J and clone size were drawn from that table, and D and trimming were deduced from the DNA. A total of 20,000 or so clones appear in this sample, approximately 81% of them only once. About a third of the sample belongs to the ten largest clones.

What the treatment or condition label conveys for this sample: AdE1-LMPpoly-expanded autologous EBV-specific T-cell therapy followed by anti-PD-1 nivolumab. The specimen comprised CD8+ T cells from blood, sampled at roughly day 32 from a patient whose treatment included autologous EBV-specific T cells and nivolumab. Recombination joined TRBV2 with TRBJ2-2; 13 middle bases align to TRBD2. This clonotype was sampled from a man aged 35 to 55 with nasopharyngeal carcinoma. The DNA sequence reads TGTGCCAGCAGTGAAATGGGACTAGCGGGGAGTAGCACCGGGGAGCTGTTTTTT. This yields the protein CASSEMGLAGSSTGELFF. The CDR3 plus the reference TRBV2 and TRBJ2-2 genes for the other parts give the full variable domain: EPEVTQTPSHQVTQMGQEVILRCVPISNHLYFYWYRQILGQKVEFLVSFYNNEISEKSEIFDDQFSVERPDGSNFTLKIRSTKLEDSAMYFCASSEMGLAGSSTGELFFGEGSRLTVL.